Listed below are T cell receptor beta chains from one sample, sequenced in a study of vaccination effects on CD4 cells after COVID-19. The repertoire was sequenced with immunoSEQ multiplex PCR; TCRdb's copy has only in-frame clones and lacks some. Among 30,000 to 35,000 clones listed, 74% were seen once. These receptors lack a known antigen. The material sequenced was CD4+ T cells from PBMCs cultured without peptide, taken after COVID-19 vaccination. All receptors come from a human donor who received a COVID-19 vaccine. Each CDR3 is given without its conserved first and last residue. Fields, in order: J gene, V gene, CDR3 protein.

j_gene: TRBJ1-2; v_gene: TRBV19; CDR3aa: ASSLGGIGYT
j_gene: TRBJ1-5; v_gene: TRBV2; CDR3aa: ASSERGNQPQH
j_gene: TRBJ2-7; v_gene: TRBV7-2; CDR3aa: ASSLAGMAYEQY
j_gene: TRBJ1-6; v_gene: TRBV6-5; CDR3aa: ASRYRGRRNSPLH
j_gene: TRBJ2-5; v_gene: TRBV18; CDR3aa: ASSPPPGSEKTQY
j_gene: TRBJ1-5; v_gene: TRBV19; CDR3aa: ASSVAGALNQPQH
j_gene: TRBJ1-6; v_gene: TRBV7-7; CDR3aa: ASSKTGAYNSPLH
j_gene: TRBJ2-7; v_gene: TRBV5-4; CDR3aa: ASSLGAGVTYEQY
j_gene: TRBJ1-2; v_gene: TRBV5-6; CDR3aa: ASSLGSRQAYRSYT
j_gene: TRBJ2-4; v_gene: TRBV15; CDR3aa: ATSRDSLDTNIQY
j_gene: TRBJ2-4; v_gene: TRBV19; CDR3aa: ASSLRTGRAKNIQY
j_gene: TRBJ1-2; v_gene: TRBV6-5; CDR3aa: ASSLHDYGYT
j_gene: TRBJ2-6; v_gene: TRBV4-1; CDR3aa: ASSQAASGANVLT
j_gene: TRBJ2-7; v_gene: TRBV7-8; CDR3aa: ASSLVSGAYEQY
j_gene: TRBJ2-3; v_gene: TRBV7-9; CDR3aa: ASSLVGADTQY
j_gene: TRBJ1-6; v_gene: TRBV6-2/TRBV6-3; CDR3aa: ASSAIVQRRGSSPLH
j_gene: TRBJ2-1; v_gene: TRBV7-2; CDR3aa: ASSSGYYNEQF
j_gene: TRBJ1-2; v_gene: TRBV9; CDR3aa: ASSVGSDNYGYT
j_gene: TRBJ1-2; v_gene: TRBV19; CDR3aa: ASKRGADGYT
j_gene: TRBJ1-1; v_gene: TRBV11-3; CDR3aa: ASSAQGTNTEAF
j_gene: TRBJ1-3; v_gene: TRBV11-2; CDR3aa: ASSSPTGPSISGNTIY
j_gene: TRBJ2-5; v_gene: TRBV15; CDR3aa: ATRGGGRETQY
j_gene: TRBJ2-3; v_gene: TRBV6-1; CDR3aa: ASSELGNTQY
j_gene: TRBJ1-5; v_gene: TRBV28; CDR3aa: ASSLWGASSNQPQH
j_gene: TRBJ2-3; v_gene: TRBV12-3/TRBV12-4; CDR3aa: ASSRGVQDTQY
j_gene: TRBJ2-3; v_gene: TRBV7-3; CDR3aa: ASSLDGRVDTQY
j_gene: TRBJ2-7; v_gene: TRBV19; CDR3aa: ASSTTWGGTSSYEQY
j_gene: TRBJ2-3; v_gene: TRBV4-3; CDR3aa: ASSQDVTGVTQY
j_gene: TRBJ1-2; v_gene: TRBV7-3; CDR3aa: ASSSGQHYGYT
j_gene: TRBJ2-1; v_gene: TRBV7-3; CDR3aa: ASSSGGASSYNEQF
j_gene: TRBJ1-5; v_gene: TRBV6-2/TRBV6-3; CDR3aa: ASSFGTGMPQH
j_gene: TRBJ2-5; v_gene: TRBV7-2; CDR3aa: ASSLPVSSQETQY
j_gene: TRBJ2-7; v_gene: TRBV5-6; CDR3aa: ASSLGQGIWEQY
j_gene: TRBJ1-2; v_gene: TRBV3-1/TRBV3-2; CDR3aa: ASSQERGLLVDYGYT
j_gene: TRBJ1-1; v_gene: TRBV19; CDR3aa: ASSIGRGMNTEAF
j_gene: TRBJ1-4; v_gene: TRBV29-1; CDR3aa: SVGPGREKLF
j_gene: TRBJ1-2; v_gene: TRBV21-1; CDR3aa: ASSVRDGENYGYT
j_gene: TRBJ2-5; v_gene: TRBV4-1; CDR3aa: ASSQGQGRQGETQY
j_gene: TRBJ1-5; v_gene: TRBV11-3; CDR3aa: ASSLAPGWDTSNCNQPQH
j_gene: TRBJ2-7; v_gene: TRBV7-9; CDR3aa: ASSLLGTHEQY
j_gene: TRBJ1-1; v_gene: TRBV6-4; CDR3aa: ASRTGPGSTEAF
j_gene: TRBJ2-6; v_gene: TRBV2; CDR3aa: ASSPQGPGANVLT
j_gene: TRBJ1-1; v_gene: TRBV12-3/TRBV12-4; CDR3aa: ASSFPQGSAF
j_gene: TRBJ2-1; v_gene: TRBV5-1; CDR3aa: ASSLEASGTYNEQF
j_gene: TRBJ2-3; v_gene: TRBV10-3; CDR3aa: AISPTSGYTDTQY
j_gene: TRBJ2-7; v_gene: TRBV7-6; CDR3aa: ASSLGGGTGFGGEQY
j_gene: TRBJ1-2; v_gene: TRBV7-2; CDR3aa: ASSSMADSHRVDYT
j_gene: TRBJ1-5; v_gene: TRBV28; CDR3aa: ASSSSEALQPQH
j_gene: TRBJ2-7; v_gene: TRBV3-1/TRBV3-2; CDR3aa: ASSRGASYEQY
j_gene: TRBJ2-7; v_gene: TRBV3-1/TRBV3-2; CDR3aa: ASSPGHEQY
j_gene: TRBJ2-1; v_gene: TRBV5-4; CDR3aa: ASSLEAGEGQNEQF
j_gene: TRBJ1-2; v_gene: TRBV5-6; CDR3aa: ASSLQERGYT
j_gene: TRBJ2-3; v_gene: TRBV29-1; CDR3aa: SVESGGRTDTQY
j_gene: TRBJ2-2; v_gene: TRBV15; CDR3aa: ATSSHSGGAGTGELF
j_gene: TRBJ2-5; v_gene: TRBV2; CDR3aa: ASSDLDRVETQY
j_gene: TRBJ2-3; v_gene: TRBV7-2; CDR3aa: ASSRGLAGDTQY
j_gene: TRBJ1-5; v_gene: TRBV6-5; CDR3aa: ASSIQQGVQPQH
j_gene: TRBJ1-1; v_gene: TRBV29-1; CDR3aa: SGGDQAF
j_gene: TRBJ2-5; v_gene: TRBV9; CDR3aa: ASSLGLADVQETQY
j_gene: TRBJ1-1; v_gene: TRBV6-5; CDR3aa: ASSLTENTEAF